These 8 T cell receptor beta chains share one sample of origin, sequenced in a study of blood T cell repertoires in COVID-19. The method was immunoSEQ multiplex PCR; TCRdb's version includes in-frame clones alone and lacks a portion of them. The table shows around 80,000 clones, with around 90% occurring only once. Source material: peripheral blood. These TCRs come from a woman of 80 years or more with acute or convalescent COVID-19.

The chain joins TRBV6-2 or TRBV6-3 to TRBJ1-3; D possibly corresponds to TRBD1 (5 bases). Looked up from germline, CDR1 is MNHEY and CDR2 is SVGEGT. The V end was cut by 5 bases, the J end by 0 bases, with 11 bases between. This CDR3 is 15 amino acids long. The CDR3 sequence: CASSTKDNSGNTIYF. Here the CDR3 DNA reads TGTGCCAGCAGTACAAAGGACAACTCTGGAAACACCATATATTTT.

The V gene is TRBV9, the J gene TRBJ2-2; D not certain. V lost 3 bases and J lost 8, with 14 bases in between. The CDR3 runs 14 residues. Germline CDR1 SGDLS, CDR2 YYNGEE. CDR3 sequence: CASSAPPGRGELFF. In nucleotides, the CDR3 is TGTGCCAGCAGCGCACCCCCAGGTCGTGGGGAGCTGTTTTTT.

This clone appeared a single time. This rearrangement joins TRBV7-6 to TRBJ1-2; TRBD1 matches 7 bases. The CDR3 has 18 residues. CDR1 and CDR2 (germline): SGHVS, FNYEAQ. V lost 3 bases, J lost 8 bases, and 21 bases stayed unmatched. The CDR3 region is CASSLGTRDSLHHDGYTF. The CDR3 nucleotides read TGTGCCAGCAGCTTGGGAACCCGGGACAGTCTCCATCATGACGGCTACACCTTC.

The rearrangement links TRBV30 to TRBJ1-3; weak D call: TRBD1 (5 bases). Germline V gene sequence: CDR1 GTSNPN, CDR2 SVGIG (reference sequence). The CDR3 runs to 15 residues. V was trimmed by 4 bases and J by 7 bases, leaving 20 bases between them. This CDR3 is CAWTIGGTYGNTIYF. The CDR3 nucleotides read TGTGCCTGGACTATCGGGGGGACCTACGGGAACACCATATATTTT.

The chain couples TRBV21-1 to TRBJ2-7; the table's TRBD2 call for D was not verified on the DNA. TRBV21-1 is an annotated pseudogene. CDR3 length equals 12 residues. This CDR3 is CARNSVYYEQYF. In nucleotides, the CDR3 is TGTGCCAGGAACTCCGTCTACTACGAGCAGTACTTC.

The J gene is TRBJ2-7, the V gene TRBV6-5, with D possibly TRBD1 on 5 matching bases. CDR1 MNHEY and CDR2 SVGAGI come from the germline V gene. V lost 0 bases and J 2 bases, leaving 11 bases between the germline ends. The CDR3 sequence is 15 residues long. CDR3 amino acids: CASSYSAGLTYEQYF. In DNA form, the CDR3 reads TGTGCCAGCAGTTACTCGGCAGGGCTCACCTACGAGCAGTACTTC.

The CDR3 here is CASSLLTGTGTDTQYF. The CDR3 DNA reads TGCGCCAGCAGCTTGCTAACCGGGACAGGCACAGATACGCAGTATTTT. V usage is TRBV5-1 and J usage is TRBJ2-3, with TRBD1 identical over 7 bases. The CDR3 contains 16 residues. V gave up 1 base and J gave up 1 base; unmatched junction bases: 6. Germline V gene sequence: CDR1 SGHRS, CDR2 YFSETQ.

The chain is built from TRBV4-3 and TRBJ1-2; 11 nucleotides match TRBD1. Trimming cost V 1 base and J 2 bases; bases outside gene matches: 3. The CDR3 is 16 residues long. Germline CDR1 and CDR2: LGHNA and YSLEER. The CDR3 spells CASSQGTGGGNYGYTF. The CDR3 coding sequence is TGCGCCAGCAGCCAAGGGACAGGGGGCGGAAACTATGGCTACACCTTC.